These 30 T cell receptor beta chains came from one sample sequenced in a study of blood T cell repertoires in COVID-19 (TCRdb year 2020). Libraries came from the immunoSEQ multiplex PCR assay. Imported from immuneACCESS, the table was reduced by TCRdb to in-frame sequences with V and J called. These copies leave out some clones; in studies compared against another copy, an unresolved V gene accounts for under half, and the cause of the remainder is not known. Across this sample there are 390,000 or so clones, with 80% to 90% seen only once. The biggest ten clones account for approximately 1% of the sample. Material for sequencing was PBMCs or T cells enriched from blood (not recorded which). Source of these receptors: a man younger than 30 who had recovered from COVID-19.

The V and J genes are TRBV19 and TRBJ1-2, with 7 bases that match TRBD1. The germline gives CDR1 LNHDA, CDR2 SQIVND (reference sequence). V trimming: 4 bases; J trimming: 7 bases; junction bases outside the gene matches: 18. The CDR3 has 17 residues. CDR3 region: CASSRPDRRWGSGGYTF. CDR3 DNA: TGTGCCAGTAGTAGGCCGGACAGGCGATGGGGTTCCGGTGGCTACACCTTC.

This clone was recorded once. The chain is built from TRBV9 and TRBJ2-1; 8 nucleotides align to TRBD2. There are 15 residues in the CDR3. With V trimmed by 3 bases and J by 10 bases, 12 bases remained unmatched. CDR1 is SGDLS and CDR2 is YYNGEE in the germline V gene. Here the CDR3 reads CASSGAGAGAIEQFF. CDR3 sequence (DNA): TGTGCCAGCAGCGGGGCGGGAGCGGGGGCGATCGAGCAGTTCTTC.

Here the CDR3 DNA reads TGTGCCAGCAGCTTAATCTTAGGGCAGGGAAATGAAAAACTGTTTTTT. Amino acids: CASSLILGQGNEKLFF. This rearrangement joins TRBV7-9 to TRBJ1-4; TRBD1 is a possible D gene (5 bases). Trimming pared 2 bases from V and 5 bases from J, leaving 15 bases between. The CDR3 is made up of 16 amino acids. The germline V gene encodes CDR1 SEHNR and CDR2 FQNEAQ (reference sequence). The full variable domain, with the rest looked up from reference TRBV7-9 and TRBJ1-4, is DTGVSQNPRHKITKRGQNVTFRCDPISEHNRLYWYRQTLGQGPEFLTYFQNEAQLEKSRLLSDRFSAERPKGSFSTLEIQRTEQGDSAMYLCASSLILGQGNEKLFFGSGTQLSVL.

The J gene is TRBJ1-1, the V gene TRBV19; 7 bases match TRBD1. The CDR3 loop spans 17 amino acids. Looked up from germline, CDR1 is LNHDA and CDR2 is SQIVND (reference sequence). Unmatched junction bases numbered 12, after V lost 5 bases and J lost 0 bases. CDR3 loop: CASSSRPGQIMNTEAFF. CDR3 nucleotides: TGTGCCAGTAGTTCTAGGCCGGGACAGATCATGAACACTGAAGCTTTCTTT.

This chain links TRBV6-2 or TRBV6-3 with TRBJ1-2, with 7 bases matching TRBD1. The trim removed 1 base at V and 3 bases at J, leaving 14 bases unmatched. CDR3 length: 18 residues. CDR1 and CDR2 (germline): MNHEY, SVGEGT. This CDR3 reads CASSYLDRPEPSYYGYTF. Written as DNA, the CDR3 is TGTGCCAGCAGTTACTTGGACAGGCCCGAGCCCTCCTACTATGGCTACACCTTC.

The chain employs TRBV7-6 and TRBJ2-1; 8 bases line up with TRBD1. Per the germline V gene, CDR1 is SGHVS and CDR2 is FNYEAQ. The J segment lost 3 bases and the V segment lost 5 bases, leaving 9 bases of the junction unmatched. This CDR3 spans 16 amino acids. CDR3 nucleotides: TGTGCCAGCAGCGACCGAGACAGGGGACACTACAATGAGCAGTTCTTC. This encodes CASSDRDRGHYNEQFF.

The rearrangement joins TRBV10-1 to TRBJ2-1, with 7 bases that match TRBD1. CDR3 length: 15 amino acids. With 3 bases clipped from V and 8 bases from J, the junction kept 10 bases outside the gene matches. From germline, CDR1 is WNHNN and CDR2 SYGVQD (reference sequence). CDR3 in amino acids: CASSEDRVAVDEQFF. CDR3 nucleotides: TGCGCCAGCAGTGAAGACAGGGTGGCCGTCGATGAGCAGTTCTTC.

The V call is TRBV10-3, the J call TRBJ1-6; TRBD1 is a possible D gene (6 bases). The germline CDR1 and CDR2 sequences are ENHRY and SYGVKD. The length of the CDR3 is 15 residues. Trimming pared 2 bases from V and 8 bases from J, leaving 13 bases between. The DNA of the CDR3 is TGTGCCATCAGTGAGGCTAGGACAGCTTATTCACCCCTCCACTTT. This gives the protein CAISEARTAYSPLHF.

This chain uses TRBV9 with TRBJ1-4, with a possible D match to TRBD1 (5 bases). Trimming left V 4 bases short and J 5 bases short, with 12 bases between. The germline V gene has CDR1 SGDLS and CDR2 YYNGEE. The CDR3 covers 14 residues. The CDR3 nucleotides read TGTGCCAGCAGCCCTGGACAACCGAATGAAAAACTGTTTTTT. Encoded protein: CASSPGQPNEKLFF.

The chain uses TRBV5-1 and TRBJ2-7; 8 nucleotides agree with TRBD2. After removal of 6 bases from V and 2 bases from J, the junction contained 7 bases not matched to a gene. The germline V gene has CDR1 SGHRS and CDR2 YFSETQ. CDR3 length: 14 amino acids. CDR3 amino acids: CASNRGGGTYEQYF. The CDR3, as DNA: TGCGCCAGCAATAGGGGCGGGGGGACCTACGAGCAGTACTTC.

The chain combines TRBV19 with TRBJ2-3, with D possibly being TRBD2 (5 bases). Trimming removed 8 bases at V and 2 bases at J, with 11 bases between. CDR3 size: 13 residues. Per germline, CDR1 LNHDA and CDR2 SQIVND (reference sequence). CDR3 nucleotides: TGTGCCAGTCGGCTAGCCGCCACAGATACGCAGTATTTT. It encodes CASRLAATDTQYF.

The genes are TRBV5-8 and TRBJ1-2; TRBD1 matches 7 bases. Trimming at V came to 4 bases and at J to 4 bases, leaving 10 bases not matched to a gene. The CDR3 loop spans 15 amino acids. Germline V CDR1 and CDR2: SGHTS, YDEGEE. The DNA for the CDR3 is TGTGCCAGCAGCAGGGGACAGCCCTCTAGCTATGGCTACACCTTC. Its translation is CASSRGQPSSYGYTF.

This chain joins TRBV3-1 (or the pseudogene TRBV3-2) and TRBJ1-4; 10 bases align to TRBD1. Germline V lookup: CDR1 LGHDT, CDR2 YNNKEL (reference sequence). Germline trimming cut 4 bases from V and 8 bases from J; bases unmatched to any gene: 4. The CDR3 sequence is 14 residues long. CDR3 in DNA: TGTGCCAGCAGCCGGGACAGGGGTTACGAAAAACTGTTTTTT. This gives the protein CASSRDRGYEKLFF.

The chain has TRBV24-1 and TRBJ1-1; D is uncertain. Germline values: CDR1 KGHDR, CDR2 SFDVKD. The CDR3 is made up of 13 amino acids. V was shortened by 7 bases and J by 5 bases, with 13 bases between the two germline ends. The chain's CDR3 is CATRMSSGTEAFF. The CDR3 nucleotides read TGTGCCACCAGGATGAGCAGCGGGACTGAAGCTTTCTTT.

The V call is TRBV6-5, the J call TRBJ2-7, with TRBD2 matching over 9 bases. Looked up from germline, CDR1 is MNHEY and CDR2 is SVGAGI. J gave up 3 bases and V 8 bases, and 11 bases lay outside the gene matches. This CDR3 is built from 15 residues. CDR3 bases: TGTGCCAGCCGAAGTACCGGGACTAGCAGCTACGAGCAGTACTTC. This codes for CASRSTGTSSYEQYF.

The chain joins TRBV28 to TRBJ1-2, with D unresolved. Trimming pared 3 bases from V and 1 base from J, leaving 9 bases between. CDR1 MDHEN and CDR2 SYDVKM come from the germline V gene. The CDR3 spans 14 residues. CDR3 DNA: TGTGCCAGCAGTTTGGGTAGCAATAACTATGGCTACACCTTC. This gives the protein CASSLGSNNYGYTF.

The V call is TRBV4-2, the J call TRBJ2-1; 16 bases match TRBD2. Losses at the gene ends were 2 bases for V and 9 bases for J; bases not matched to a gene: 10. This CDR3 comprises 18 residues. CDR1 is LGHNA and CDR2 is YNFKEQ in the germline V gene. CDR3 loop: CASSQTSGTSGRAGEQFF. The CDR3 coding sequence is TGTGCCAGCAGCCAAACATCCGGGACTAGCGGGAGGGCCGGTGAGCAGTTCTTC.

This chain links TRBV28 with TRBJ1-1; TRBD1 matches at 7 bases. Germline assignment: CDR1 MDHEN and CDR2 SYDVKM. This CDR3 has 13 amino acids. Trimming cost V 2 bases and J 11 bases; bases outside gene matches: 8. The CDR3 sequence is CASSLTPDREAFF. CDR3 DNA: TGTGCCAGCAGTTTAACCCCAGACAGGGAGGCTTTCTTT.

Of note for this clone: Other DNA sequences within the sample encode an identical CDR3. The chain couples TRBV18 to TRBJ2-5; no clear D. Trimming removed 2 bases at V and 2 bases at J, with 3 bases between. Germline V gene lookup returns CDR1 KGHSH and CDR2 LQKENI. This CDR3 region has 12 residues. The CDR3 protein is CASSPYQETQYF. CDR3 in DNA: TGTGCCAGCTCACCATATCAAGAGACCCAGTACTTC.

CDR3 loop: CASRRGADTEAFF. The CDR3 coding sequence is TGTGCCAGCCGGAGGGGCGCGGACACTGAAGCTTTCTTT. This rearrangement joins TRBV5-4 to TRBJ1-1, with D possibly being TRBD1 (5 bases). The ends were cut back, 7 bases at V and 3 bases at J, with 13 bases in the middle. Germline CDR1 SGHNT, CDR2 YYREEE (reference sequence). This CDR3 comprises 13 residues.

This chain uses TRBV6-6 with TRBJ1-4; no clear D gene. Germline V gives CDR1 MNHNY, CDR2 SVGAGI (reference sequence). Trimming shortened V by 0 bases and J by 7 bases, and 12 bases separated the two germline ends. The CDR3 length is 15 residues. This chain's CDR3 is CASSYSAVGSEKLFF. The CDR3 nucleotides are TGTGCCAGCAGTTACTCGGCGGTCGGGAGTGAAAAACTGTTTTTT.

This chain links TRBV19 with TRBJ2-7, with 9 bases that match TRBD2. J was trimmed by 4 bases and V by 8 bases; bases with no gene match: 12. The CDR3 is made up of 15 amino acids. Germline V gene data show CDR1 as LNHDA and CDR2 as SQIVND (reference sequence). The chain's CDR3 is CASALWSSGKYEQYF. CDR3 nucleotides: TGTGCCAGTGCGTTGTGGTCTAGCGGGAAATACGAGCAGTACTTC.

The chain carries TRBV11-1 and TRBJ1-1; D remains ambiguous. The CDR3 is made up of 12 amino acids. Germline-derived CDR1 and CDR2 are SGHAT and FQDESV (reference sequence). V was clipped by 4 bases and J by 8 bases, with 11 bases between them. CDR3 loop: CASSYPRGEAFF. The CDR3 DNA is TGTGCCAGCAGCTACCCCCGAGGGGAAGCTTTCTTT. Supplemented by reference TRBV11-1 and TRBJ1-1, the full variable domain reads EAEVAQSPRYKITEKSQAVAFWCDPISGHATLYWYRQILGQGPELLVQFQDESVVDDSQLPKDRFSAERLKGVDSTLKIQPAELGDSAMYLCASSYPRGEAFFGQGTRLTVV.

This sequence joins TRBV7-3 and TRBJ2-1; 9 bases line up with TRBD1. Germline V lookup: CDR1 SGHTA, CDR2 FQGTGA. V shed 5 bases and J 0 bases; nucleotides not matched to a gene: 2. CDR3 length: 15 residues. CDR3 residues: CASSPGQGSYNEQFF. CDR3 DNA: TGTGCCAGCAGCCCGGGACAGGGCTCCTACAATGAGCAGTTCTTC. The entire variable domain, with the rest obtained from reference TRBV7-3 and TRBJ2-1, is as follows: GAGVSQTPSNKVTEKGKYVELRCDPISGHTALYWYRQSLGQGPEFLIYFQGTGAADDSGLPNDRFFAVRPEGSVSTLKIQRTERGDSAVYLCASSPGQGSYNEQFFGPGTRLTVL.

The CDR3 DNA is TGTGCCAGCAGACTCGGACAGGCCCCCGAGCTGTTTTTT. This sequence encodes CASRLGQAPELFF. The chain carries TRBV28 and TRBJ2-2; 7 positions agree with TRBD1. Trimming took 6 bases from V and 11 from J; bases not matched to a gene: 9. CDR1 and CDR2 from the germline V gene are MDHEN and SYDVKM. The CDR3 totals 13 residues.

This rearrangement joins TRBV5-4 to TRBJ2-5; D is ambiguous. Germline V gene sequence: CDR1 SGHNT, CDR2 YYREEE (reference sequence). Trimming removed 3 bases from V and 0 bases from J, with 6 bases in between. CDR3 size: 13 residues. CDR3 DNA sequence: TGTGCCAGCAGCTCCGGGTACCAAGAGACCCAGTACTTC. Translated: CASSSGYQETQYF.

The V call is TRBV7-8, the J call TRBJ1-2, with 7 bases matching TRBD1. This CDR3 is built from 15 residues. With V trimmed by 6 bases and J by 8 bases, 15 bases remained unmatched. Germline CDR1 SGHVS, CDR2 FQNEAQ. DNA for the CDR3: TGTGCCAGCAGTACCGGGACAGCCCTGAAGGGGGGCTACACCTTC. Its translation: CASSTGTALKGGYTF.

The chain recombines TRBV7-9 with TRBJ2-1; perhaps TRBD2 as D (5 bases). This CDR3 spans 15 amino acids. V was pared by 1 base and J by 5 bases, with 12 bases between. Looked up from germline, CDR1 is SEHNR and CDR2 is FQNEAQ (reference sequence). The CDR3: CASSLDATRNNEQFF. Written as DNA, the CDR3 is TGTGCCAGCAGCTTAGACGCTACTAGGAACAATGAGCAGTTCTTC. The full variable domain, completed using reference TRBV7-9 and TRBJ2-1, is DTGVSQNPRHKITKRGQNVTFRCDPISEHNRLYWYRQTLGQGPEFLTYFQNEAQLEKSRLLSDRFSAERPKGSFSTLEIQRTEQGDSAMYLCASSLDATRNNEQFFGPGTRLTVL.

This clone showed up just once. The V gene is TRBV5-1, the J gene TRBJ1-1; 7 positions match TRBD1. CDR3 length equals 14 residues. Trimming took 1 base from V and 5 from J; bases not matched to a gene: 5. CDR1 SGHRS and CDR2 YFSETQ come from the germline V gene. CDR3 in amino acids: CASSLSTGVTEAFF. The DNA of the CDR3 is TGCGCCAGCAGCTTGAGTACAGGGGTAACTGAAGCTTTCTTT.

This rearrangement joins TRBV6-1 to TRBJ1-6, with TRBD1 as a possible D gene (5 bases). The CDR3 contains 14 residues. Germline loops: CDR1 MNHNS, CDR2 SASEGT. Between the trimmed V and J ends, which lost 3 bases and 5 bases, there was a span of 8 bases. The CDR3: CASSDDRHNSPLHF. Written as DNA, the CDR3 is TGTGCCAGCAGTGACGACAGACATAATTCACCCCTCCACTTT.